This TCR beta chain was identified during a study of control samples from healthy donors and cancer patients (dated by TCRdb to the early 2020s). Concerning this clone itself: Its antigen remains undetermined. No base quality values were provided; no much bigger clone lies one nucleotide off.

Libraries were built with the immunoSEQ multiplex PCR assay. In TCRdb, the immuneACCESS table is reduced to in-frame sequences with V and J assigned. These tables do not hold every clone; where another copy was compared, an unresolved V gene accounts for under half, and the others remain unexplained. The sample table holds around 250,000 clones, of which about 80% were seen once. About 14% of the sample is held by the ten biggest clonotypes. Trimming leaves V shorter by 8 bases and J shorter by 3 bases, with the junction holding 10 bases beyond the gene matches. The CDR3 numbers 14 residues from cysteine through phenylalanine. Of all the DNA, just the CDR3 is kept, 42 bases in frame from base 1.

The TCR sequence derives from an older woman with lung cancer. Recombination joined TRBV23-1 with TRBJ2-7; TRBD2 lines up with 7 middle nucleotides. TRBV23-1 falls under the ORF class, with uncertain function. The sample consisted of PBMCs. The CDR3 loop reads CASARGTTNYEQYF. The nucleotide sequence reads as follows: TGCGCCAGCGCACGTGGGACTACTAACTACGAGCAGTACTTC.